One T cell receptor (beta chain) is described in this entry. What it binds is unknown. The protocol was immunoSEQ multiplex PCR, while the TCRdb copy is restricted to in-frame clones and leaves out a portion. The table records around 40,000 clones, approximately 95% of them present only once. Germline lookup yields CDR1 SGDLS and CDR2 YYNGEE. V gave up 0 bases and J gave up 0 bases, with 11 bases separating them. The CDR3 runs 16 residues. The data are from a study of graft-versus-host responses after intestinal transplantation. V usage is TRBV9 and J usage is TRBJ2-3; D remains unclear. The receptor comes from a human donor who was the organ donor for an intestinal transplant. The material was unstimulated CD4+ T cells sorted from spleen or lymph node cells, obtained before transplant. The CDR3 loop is CASSVAQGVSTDTQYF. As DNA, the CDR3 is TGTGCCAGCAGCGTAGCTCAAGGCGTTAGCACAGATACGCAGTATTTT.